This TCR beta chain was obtained from a study of CD8 T cells in ankylosing spondylitis. Study conclusions and caveats: Disease-linked clones were found to be CD8+ and relatively rare in peripheral blood. The authors reported significant enrichment of disease-linked clones in matched ankylosing spondylitis synovial fluid. Ankylosing spondylitis blood seemed to carry a telltale TCR beta motif made of eight or nine highly homologous variants. Both synovial fluid and blood in reactive arthritis had previously been reported to carry some motif variants.

Points on this clonotype: What it binds is unknown.

Each CDR3 protein gets one entry after TCRdb re-called the 5' RACE reads with MiXCR. The sample gives 200,000 to 250,000 distinct CDR3 sequences, about 7.3% of which show up once; over 12% is in the top ten. In germline, CDR1 is LNHDA, CDR2 SQIVND (reference sequence). CDR3 length: 16 residues. V gave up 6 bases and J gave up 5 bases; unmatched junction bases: 8. The rearrangement joins TRBV19 to TRBJ2-5; 14 nucleotides align to TRBD2. The source material was blood, either unsorted or a sorted T cell fraction (not recorded which). This receptor was obtained from a male donor with ankylosing spondylitis. CDR3 residues: CASRPGTSGSWETQYF. The CDR3 nucleotides read TGTGCCAGTAGACCCGGGACTAGCGGGAGTTGGGAGACCCAGTACTTC.